This entry describes one T cell receptor beta chain. The data derive from a study of blood T cell repertoires in COVID-19. Across the study: PBMCs, B-cell-depleted T cells, or T cells were the source of the cDNA or gDNA that made up the material.

In the authors' methods: Amplification with reference gene primers provided the estimates of nucleated cell counts. The table came from immunoSEQ multiplex PCR; TCRdb's copy has only in-frame clones and leaves some out. That table furnishes V, J and clone size, whereas the DNA furnished D and trimming. The data show approximately 160,000 clones, with roughly 88% seen just once and around 7.2% held by the top ten. The clonotype comes from a woman aged 45-60 years in a cohort sampled during active or convalescent COVID-19. Material for sequencing was peripheral blood.

Written as DNA, the CDR3 is TGCGCCAGCAGCGATCCCGGGACAGGGGGCCCCTATGGCTACACCTTC. It specifies CASSDPGTGGPYGYTF. The chain employs TRBV4-3 and TRBJ1-2, with TRBD1 matching over 12 bases. Per germline, CDR1 LGHNA and CDR2 YSLEER. V dropped 5 bases and J dropped 4; count of bases not matched to a gene: 8. This CDR3 is 16 amino acids long.